The rows below give T cell receptor beta chains drawn from one sample of a study of metastatic and nonmetastatic thyroid tumors. TCRdb re-called the PCR reads through MiXCR. The data show about 18,000 clones, under 30% seen once. The sample taken for sequencing was tumor tissue. The receptors were sampled from a male donor with papillary thyroid cancer or a benign thyroid nodule (not recorded which). Some clones in this sample may be carry-over from other donors' samples. The CDR3 runs from the conserved cysteine through the conserved F or W. A D gene is named only where the DNA matches it firmly. For some rows the clone size is stated as once, few or many, or as a class when expanded; others skip it.

j_gene: TRBJ2-7; v_gene: TRBV20-1; d_gene: -; abundance: -; CDR3aa: CSAPPSYEQYF; CDR3nt: TGCAGTGCTCCTCCATCCTACGAGCAGTACTTC
j_gene: TRBJ2-1; v_gene: TRBV18; d_gene: TRBD2; abundance: few; CDR3aa: CASSPRPGGYDNEQFF; CDR3nt: TGTGCCAGCTCACCACGACCGGGAGGGTATGACAATGAGCAGTTCTTC
j_gene: TRBJ2-7; v_gene: TRBV20-1; d_gene: -; abundance: many; CDR3aa: CSGALVGEQYF; CDR3nt: TGCAGTGGAGCATTGGTGGGCGAGCAGTACTTC
j_gene: TRBJ1-3; v_gene: TRBV6-1; d_gene: TRBD1; abundance: medium-sized; CDR3aa: CASSPDRVVRNTIYF; CDR3nt: TGTGCCAGCAGTCCGGACAGGGTCGTTCGAAACACCATATATTTT
j_gene: TRBJ2-5; v_gene: TRBV6-7; d_gene: -; abundance: -; CDR3aa: CASTGRCRDCQETQYF; CDR3nt: TGTGCCAGCACCGGACGGTGTAGGGATTGTCAAGAGACCCAGTACTTC
j_gene: TRBJ2-5; v_gene: TRBV7-9; d_gene: TRBD1; abundance: -; CDR3aa: CASSPTGAFRQETEYF; CDR3nt: TGCGCCAGCAGCCCAACAGGGGCCTTCAGACAAGAGACCGAGTACTTC
j_gene: TRBJ1-4; v_gene: TRBV6-2/TRBV6-3; d_gene: -; abundance: many; CDR3aa: CASSRGSQHEKLFF; CDR3nt: TGTGCCAGCAGTAGGGGTTCCCAACATGAAAAACTGTTTTTT
j_gene: TRBJ2-3; v_gene: TRBV5-5; d_gene: -; abundance: many; CDR3aa: CASSLDTQPTQYF; CDR3nt: TGTGCCAGCAGCTTGGATACACAGCCTACGCAGTATTTT
j_gene: TRBJ2-2; v_gene: TRBV24-1; d_gene: -; abundance: many; CDR3aa: CATKTGRTGELFF; CDR3nt: TGTGCCACCAAAACAGGGCGGACCGGGGAGCTGTTTTTT
j_gene: TRBJ2-7; v_gene: TRBV19; d_gene: -; abundance: -; CDR3aa: CASSGRGGSYEQYF; CDR3nt: TGTGCCAGTAGCGGTCGGGGTGGTTCTTACGAGCAGTACTTC
j_gene: TRBJ2-3; v_gene: TRBV11-2; d_gene: -; abundance: once; CDR3aa: CASSLISTDRQDF; CDR3nt: TGTGCCAGCAGCTTAATCAGCACAGATAGGCAGGATTTT
j_gene: TRBJ1-1; v_gene: TRBV30; d_gene: -; abundance: -; CDR3aa: CAWSKTGSTAFF; CDR3nt: TGTGCCTGGAGTAAAACAGGGAGCACTGCTTTCTTT
j_gene: TRBJ1-6; v_gene: TRBV12-3/TRBV12-4; d_gene: -; abundance: -; CDR3aa: CASSSAGWNSPLHF; CDR3nt: TGTGCCAGCAGTTCGGCAGGGTGGAATTCACCCCTCCACTTT
j_gene: TRBJ2-6; v_gene: TRBV18; d_gene: -; abundance: -; CDR3aa: CANSPGRRAVSGANVLTF; CDR3nt: TGTGCCAACTCACCAGGTCGCAGGGCGGTATCTGGGGCCAACGTCCTGACTTTC
j_gene: TRBJ2-7; v_gene: TRBV6-6; d_gene: -; abundance: few; CDR3aa: CASSYSRRTTFYEQYF; CDR3nt: TGTGCCAGCAGTTACTCTCGTCGGACTACGTTCTACGAGCAGTACTTC
j_gene: TRBJ2-5; v_gene: TRBV3-1; d_gene: -; abundance: many; CDR3aa: CASSQGGQETQYF; CDR3nt: TGTGCCAGCAGCCAAGGGGGACAAGAGACCCAGTACTTC
j_gene: TRBJ1-1; v_gene: TRBV27; d_gene: -; abundance: medium-sized; CDR3aa: CASSLSVGGRGTEAFF; CDR3nt: TGTGCCAGCAGTTTATCCGTCGGGGGGCGCGGCACTGAAGCTTTCTTT
j_gene: TRBJ2-1; v_gene: TRBV6-2/TRBV6-3; d_gene: -; abundance: few; CDR3aa: CASSFPVGEQFF; CDR3nt: TGTGCCAGCAGTTTCCCCGTTGGTGAGCAGTTCTTC
j_gene: TRBJ2-5; v_gene: TRBV11-3; d_gene: TRBD2; abundance: many; CDR3aa: CASSPKTAGAETQYF; CDR3nt: TGTGCCAGCAGCCCCAAAACAGCGGGAGCCGAGACCCAGTACTTC
j_gene: TRBJ2-2; v_gene: TRBV7-2; d_gene: TRBD2; abundance: once; CDR3aa: CASSPTSSGTGELFF; CDR3nt: TGTGCCAGCAGCCCGACTAGCTCGGGCACCGGGGAGCTGTTTTTT
j_gene: TRBJ1-2; v_gene: TRBV4-1; d_gene: TRBD1; abundance: once; CDR3aa: CASSSPGTGPSYGYTF; CDR3nt: TGCGCCAGCAGCTCACCCGGGACAGGGCCCTCCTATGGCTACACCTTC
j_gene: TRBJ2-6; v_gene: TRBV28; d_gene: -; abundance: few; CDR3aa: CASSFPSGANVLTF; CDR3nt: TGTGCCAGCAGCTTCCCCTCTGGGGCCAACGTCCTGACTTTC
j_gene: TRBJ2-2; v_gene: TRBV20-1; d_gene: -; abundance: few; CDR3aa: CSARAASGLTWTGELFF; CDR3nt: TGCAGTGCTAGAGCCGCAAGCGGCCTGACCTGGACCGGGGAGCTGTTTTTT
j_gene: TRBJ2-1; v_gene: TRBV19; d_gene: TRBD2; abundance: -; CDR3aa: CASRTSGIGGEQFF; CDR3nt: TGTGCCAGTAGAACTAGCGGGATTGGAGGTGAGCAGTTCTTC
j_gene: TRBJ2-1; v_gene: TRBV4-2; d_gene: -; abundance: many; CDR3aa: CASSQSEGSNSGEQFF; CDR3nt: TGTGCCAGCAGCCAATCCGAGGGGTCGAACTCGGGTGAGCAGTTCTTC
j_gene: TRBJ2-1; v_gene: TRBV5-1; d_gene: TRBD1; abundance: -; CDR3aa: CASSWGTGWGNEQFF; CDR3nt: TGCGCCAGCAGCTGGGGGACAGGGTGGGGCAATGAGCAGTTCTTC
j_gene: TRBJ1-2; v_gene: TRBV7-8; d_gene: -; abundance: medium-sized; CDR3aa: CASSFVSYGYTF; CDR3nt: TGTGCCAGCAGCTTCGTAAGCTATGGCTACACCTTC
j_gene: TRBJ2-5; v_gene: TRBV27; d_gene: TRBD2; abundance: -; CDR3aa: CASSRGRAGGTETQYF; CDR3nt: TGTGCCAGCAGTAGGGGCCGAGCGGGAGGTACAGAGACCCAGTACTTC